This T cell receptor beta chain emerged from a study of blood T cell repertoires in COVID-19 (dated by TCRdb to about 2020). Background for the entire study: Samples from collaborators originated in the United States, Italy and Spain and spanned both the acute and convalescent phases of COVID-19. The material from the prospective study consisted of cDNA or gDNA derived from T cells, B-cell-depleted T cells, or PBMCs. Deeply sampled blood TCRbeta repertoires from subjects exposed to, actively infected with, or recovered from COVID-19 were included in the dataset. The repertoires were released in a freely available public database intended as a resource for research on the immune response to SARS-CoV-2. The samples were drawn from the first 160 participants of the ongoing ImmuneRACE study and from more than 1,000 subjects provided by 6 global collaborators. The sample metadata nearly always contained a de-identified subject ID, COVID-19 status, age in years and sex. Where available, HLA class I and class II types were obtained from metadata supplied by the sample provider rather than from assay-based typing. Study-level results and caveats: The amount of clinical and demographic metadata varied by source and participant and was provided uncurated.

This clone has a handful of counts. What antigen it recognizes has not been identified. The sample holds no much larger clone one base away, and base qualities are not on file. Each collaborating institution followed its own protocols to collect whole blood in K2EDTA tubes. For TCRbeta analysis, collaborators shipped samples as frozen whole blood, isolated PBMCs, or DNA extracted from either of those sample types. TCRbeta CDR3 regions were amplified from genomic DNA by means of the immunoSEQ Assay, a bias-controlled multiplex PCR. In the source study's methods: Within the assay, amplification of reference gene primers was used to estimate how many nucleated cells each sample contained. To quantify the absolute abundance of each unique TCRbeta CDR3 rearrangement, sequence reads were collapsed and filtered. For each sample, productive Simpson clonality was calculated as the square root of Simpson's diversity index across productive rearrangements. TCRdb re-hosts the immuneACCESS table, in-frame sequences only. Its copies lack some clones; in the studies checked, an unresolved V gene accounts for under half of them, and the cause for the rest is not known. That table gives V, J and clone size, and the DNA gave D and trimming. The sample table lists 90,000 to 120,000 clones, 85% of them with a count of one. More than 2% of the sample is held by the ten biggest clonotypes.

The V end gives up 3 bases and the J end 0 bases, leaving 17 bases in the junction not matched to a gene. Inclusive of the bounding cysteine and phenylalanine, the CDR3 is 20 residues long. The sequence is cut down to CDR3 DNA, 60 bases in frame from base 1. As encoded in the germline V gene, CDR1 is MDHEN while CDR2 is SYDVKM. The receptor was derived from a human donor in a cohort sampled during active COVID-19. Sequenced sample: peripheral blood. Recombination linked TRBV28 to TRBJ1-5, and 7 junction bases match TRBD1. The sequence in DNA is TGTGCCAGCAGTTTCCGCCCGGCAGGGGGATGGGGATATAGCAATCAGCCCCAGCATTTT. This codes for CASSFRPAGGWGYSNQPQHF.